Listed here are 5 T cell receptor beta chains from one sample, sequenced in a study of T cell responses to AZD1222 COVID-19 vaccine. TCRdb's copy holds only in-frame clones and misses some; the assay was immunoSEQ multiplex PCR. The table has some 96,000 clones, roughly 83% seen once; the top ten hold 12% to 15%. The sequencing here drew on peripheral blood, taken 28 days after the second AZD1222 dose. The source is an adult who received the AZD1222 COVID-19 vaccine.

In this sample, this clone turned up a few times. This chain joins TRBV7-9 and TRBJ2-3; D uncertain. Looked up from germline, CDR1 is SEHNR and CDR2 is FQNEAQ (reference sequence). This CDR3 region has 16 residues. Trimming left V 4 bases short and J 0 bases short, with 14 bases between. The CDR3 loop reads CASSWAGPSSTDTQYF. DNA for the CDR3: TGTGCCAGCAGCTGGGCAGGACCTTCTAGCACAGATACGCAGTATTTT.

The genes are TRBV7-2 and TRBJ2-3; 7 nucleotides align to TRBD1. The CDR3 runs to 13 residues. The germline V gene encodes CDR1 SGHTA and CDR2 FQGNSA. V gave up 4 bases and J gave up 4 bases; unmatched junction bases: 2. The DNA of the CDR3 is TGTGCCAGCAGCTGGACAGGCCCAGATACGCAGTATTTT. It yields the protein CASSWTGPDTQYF.

For the CDR3, the DNA is TGTGCCAGCAGCCAGGGACCGCAGTTCTATAATTCACCCCTCCACTTT. This sequence encodes CASSQGPQFYNSPLHF. The chain combines TRBV5-6 with TRBJ1-6; possibly TRBD1 for D (5 bases). V was trimmed by 4 bases and J by 3 bases, leaving 14 bases between them. Per the germline V gene, CDR1 is SGHDT and CDR2 is YYEEEE. The CDR3 has 16 amino acids.

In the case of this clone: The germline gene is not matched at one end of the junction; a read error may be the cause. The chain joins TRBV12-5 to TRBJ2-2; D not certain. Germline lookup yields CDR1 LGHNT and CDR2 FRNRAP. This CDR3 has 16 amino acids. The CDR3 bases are TGTGCTAGTGGTTCACCTCGCCGGGCTTCCACCGAGGAGCTGTTTTTT. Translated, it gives CASGSPRRASTEELFF.

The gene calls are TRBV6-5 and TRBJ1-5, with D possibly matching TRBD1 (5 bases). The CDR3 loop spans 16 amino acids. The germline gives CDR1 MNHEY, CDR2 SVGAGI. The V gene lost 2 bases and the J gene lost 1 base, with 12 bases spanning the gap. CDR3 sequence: CASSYRGGGSNQPQHF. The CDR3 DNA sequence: TGTGCCAGCAGTTACCGTGGGGGGGGGAGCAATCAGCCCCAGCATTTT.